This T cell receptor beta chain was captured by sequencing in a study of vaccination effects on CD4 cells after COVID-19. Points from the study as a whole: Common cold coronaviruses were cross-recognized by only 1 of 255 vaccine-induced clones in healthy vaccinees.

V lost 2 bases and J 3 bases, leaving 11 bases between the germline ends. This CDR3 has 14 amino acids. In germline, CDR1 is SGHRS, CDR2 YFSETQ. The table came from immunoSEQ multiplex PCR; TCRdb's copy has only in-frame clones and leaves some out. The data show around 81,000 clones, with roughly 80% seen just once and roughly 1.2% held by the top ten. As to this clone: The antigen is undetermined.

Viral peptide pools were used in the ViraFEST assay to expand antigen-specific CD4+ T cells, and sequencing came afterward. An approximately 10-day culture period preceded the isolation of CD4+ T cells. Participants received two doses of either the BNT162b2 or mRNA-1273 vaccine. Nucleocapsid antibodies were negative in the vaccine recipients, who had never had SARS-CoV-2 infection. The clonotype was recovered from a human donor who received a COVID-19 vaccine. This sample comprised CD4+ T cells from PBMCs cultured with HCoV-OC43 spike peptides, obtained after COVID-19 vaccination. Regarding subset: HCoV-OC43 spike overlapping peptide pool stimulation. The J gene is TRBJ1-1, the V gene TRBV5-1; tentatively, D is TRBD1 (6 bases). As DNA, the CDR3 is TGCGCCAGCAGCTTCCAGGCAGGGGACACTGAAGCTTTCTTT. The encoded protein is CASSFQAGDTEAFF.